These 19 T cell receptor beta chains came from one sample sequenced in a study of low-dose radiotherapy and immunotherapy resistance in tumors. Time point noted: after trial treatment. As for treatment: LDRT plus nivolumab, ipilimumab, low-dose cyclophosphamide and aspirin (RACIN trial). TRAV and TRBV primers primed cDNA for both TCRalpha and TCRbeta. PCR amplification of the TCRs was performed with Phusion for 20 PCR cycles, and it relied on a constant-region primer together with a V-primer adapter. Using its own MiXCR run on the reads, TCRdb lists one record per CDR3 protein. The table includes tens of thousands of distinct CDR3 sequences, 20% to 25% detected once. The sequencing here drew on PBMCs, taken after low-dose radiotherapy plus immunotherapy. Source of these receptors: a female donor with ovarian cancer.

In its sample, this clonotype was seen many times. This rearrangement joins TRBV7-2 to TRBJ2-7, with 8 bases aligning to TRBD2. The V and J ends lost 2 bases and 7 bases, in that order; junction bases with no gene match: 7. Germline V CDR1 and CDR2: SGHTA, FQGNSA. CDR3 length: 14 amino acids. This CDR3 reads CASSLRAGGKEQYF. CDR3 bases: TGTGCCAGCAGCTTACGGGCGGGAGGTAAAGAGCAGTACTTC.

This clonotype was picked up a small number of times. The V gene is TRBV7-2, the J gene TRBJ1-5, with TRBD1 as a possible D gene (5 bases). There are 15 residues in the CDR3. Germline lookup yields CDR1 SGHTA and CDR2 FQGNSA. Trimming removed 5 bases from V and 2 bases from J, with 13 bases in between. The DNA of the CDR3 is TGTGCCAGCAGCAAAGACAGTGGGGGCAATCAGCCCCAGCATTTT. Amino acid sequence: CASSKDSGGNQPQHF. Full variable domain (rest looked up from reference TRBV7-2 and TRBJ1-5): GAGVSQSPSNKVTEKGKDVELRCDPISGHTALYWYRQSLGQGLEFLIYFQGNSAPDKSGLPSDRFSAERTGGSVSTLTIQRTQQEDSAVYLCASSKDSGGNQPQHFGDGTRLSIL.

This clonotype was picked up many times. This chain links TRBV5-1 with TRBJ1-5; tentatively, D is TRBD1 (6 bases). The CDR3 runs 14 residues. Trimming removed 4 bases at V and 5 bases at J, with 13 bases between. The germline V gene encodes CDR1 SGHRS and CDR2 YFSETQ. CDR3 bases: TGCGCCAGCAGCCCACAGGGCCCCCATCAGCCCCAGCATTTT. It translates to CASSPQGPHQPQHF.

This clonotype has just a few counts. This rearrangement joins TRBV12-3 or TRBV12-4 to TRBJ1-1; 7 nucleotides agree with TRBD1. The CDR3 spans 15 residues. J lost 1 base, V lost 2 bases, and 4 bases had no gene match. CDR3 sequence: CASSLPAGGNTEAFF. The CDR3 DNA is TGTGCCAGCAGTTTACCGGCAGGGGGGAACACTGAAGCTTTCTTT.

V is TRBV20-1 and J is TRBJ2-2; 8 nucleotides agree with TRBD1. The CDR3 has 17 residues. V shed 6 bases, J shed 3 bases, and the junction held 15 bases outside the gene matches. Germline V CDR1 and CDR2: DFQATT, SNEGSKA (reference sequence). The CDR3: CSASPPRGRGYTGELFF. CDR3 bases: TGCAGTGCCAGCCCCCCCAGGGGGCGAGGGTACACCGGGGAGCTGTTTTTT.

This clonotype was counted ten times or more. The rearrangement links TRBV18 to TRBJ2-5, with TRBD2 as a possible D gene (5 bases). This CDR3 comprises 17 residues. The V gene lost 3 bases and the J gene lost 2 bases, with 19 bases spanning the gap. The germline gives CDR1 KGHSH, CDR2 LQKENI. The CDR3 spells CASSPRASRVDQETQYF. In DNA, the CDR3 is TGTGCCAGCTCACCCCGGGCTAGCCGGGTGGATCAAGAGACCCAGTACTTC.

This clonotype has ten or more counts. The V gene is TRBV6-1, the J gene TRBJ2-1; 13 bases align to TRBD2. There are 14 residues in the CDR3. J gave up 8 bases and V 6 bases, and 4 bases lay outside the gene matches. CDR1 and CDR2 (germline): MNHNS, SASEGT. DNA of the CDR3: TGTGCCAGCAGAGGACTAGCGGGAGTGGATGAGCAGTTCTTC. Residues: CASRGLAGVDEQFF.

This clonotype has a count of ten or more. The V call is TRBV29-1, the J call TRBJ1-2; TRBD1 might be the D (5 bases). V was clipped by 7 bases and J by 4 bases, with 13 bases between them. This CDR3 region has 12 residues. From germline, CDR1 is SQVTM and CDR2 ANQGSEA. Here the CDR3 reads CSARGSGYGYTF. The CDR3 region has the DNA TGCAGCGCTAGGGGTTCCGGCTATGGCTACACCTTC.

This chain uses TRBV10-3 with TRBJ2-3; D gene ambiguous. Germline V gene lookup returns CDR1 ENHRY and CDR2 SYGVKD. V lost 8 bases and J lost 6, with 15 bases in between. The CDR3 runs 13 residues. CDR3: CAILEPLEDTQYF. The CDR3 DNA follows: TGTGCCATCTTAGAGCCGCTAGAGGATACGCAGTATTTT.

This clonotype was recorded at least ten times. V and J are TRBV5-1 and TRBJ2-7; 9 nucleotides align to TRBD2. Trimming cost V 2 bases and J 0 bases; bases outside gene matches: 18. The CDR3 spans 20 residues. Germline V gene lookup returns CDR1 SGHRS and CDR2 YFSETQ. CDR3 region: CASSFRRQGSRSGSSYEQYF. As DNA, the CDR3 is TGCGCCAGCAGCTTTAGGAGACAGGGTTCGCGTAGCGGGAGCTCCTACGAGCAGTACTTC.

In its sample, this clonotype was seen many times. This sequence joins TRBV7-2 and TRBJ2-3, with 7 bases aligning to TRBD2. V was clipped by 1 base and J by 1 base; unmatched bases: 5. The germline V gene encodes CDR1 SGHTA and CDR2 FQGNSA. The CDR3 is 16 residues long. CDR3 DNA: TGTGCCAGCAGCTTAGTTTCTAGCGGAGGCACAGATACGCAGTATTTT. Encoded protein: CASSLVSSGGTDTQYF.

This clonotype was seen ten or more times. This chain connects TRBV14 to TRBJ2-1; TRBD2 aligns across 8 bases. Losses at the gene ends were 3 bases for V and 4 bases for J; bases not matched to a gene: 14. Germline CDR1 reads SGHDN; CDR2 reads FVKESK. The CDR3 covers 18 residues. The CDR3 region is CASSHPNPGGGMYNEQFF. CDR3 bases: TGTGCCAGCAGCCACCCCAACCCGGGGGGGGGAATGTACAATGAGCAGTTCTTC. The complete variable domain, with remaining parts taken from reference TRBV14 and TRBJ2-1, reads EAGVTQFPSHSVIEKGQTVTLRCDPISGHDNLYWYRRVMGKEIKFLLHFVKESKQDESGMPNNRFLAERTGGTYSTLKVQPAELEDSGVYFCASSHPNPGGGMYNEQFFGPGTRLTVL.

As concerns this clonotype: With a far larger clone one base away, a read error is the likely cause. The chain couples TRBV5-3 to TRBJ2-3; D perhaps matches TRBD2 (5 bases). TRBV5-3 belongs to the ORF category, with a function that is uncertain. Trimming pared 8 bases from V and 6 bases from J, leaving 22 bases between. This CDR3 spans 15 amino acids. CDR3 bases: TGTGCCAGCAATCTTCCGGGGAGCGGATCCGATACGCAGTATTTT. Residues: CASNLPGSGSDTQYF.

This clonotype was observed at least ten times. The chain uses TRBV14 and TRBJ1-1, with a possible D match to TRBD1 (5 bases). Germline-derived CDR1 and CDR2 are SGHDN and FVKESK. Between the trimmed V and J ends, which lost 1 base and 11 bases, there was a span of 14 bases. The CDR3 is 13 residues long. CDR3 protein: CASSQVRGVPAFF. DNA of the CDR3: TGTGCCAGCAGCCAAGTACGGGGGGTACCTGCTTTCTTT.

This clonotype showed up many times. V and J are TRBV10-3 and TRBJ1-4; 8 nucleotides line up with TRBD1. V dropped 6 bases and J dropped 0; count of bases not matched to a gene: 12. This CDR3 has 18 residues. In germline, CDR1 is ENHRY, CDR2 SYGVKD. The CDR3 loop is CAISDRDRKYATNEKLFF. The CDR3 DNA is TGTGCCATCAGCGACCGGGACAGGAAATATGCAACTAATGAAAAACTGTTTTTT.

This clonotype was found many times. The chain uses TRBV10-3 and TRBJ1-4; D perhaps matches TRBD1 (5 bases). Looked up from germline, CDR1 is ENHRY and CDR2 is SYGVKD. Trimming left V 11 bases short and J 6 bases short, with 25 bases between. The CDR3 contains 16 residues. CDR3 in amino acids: CALHLLMGPCHEKLFF. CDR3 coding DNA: TGTGCCCTCCACCTCCTTATGGGACCCTGCCATGAAAAACTGTTTTTT.

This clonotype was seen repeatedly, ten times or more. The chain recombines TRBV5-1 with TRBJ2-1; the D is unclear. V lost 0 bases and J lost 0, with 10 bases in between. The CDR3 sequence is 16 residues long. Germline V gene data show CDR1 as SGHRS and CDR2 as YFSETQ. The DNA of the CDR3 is TGCGCCAGCAGCTTGGATCCGGGCGGCTCCTACAATGAGCAGTTCTTC. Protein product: CASSLDPGGSYNEQFF. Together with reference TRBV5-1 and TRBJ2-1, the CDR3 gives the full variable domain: KAGVTQTPRYLIKTRGQQVTLSCSPISGHRSVSWYQQTPGQGLQFLFEYFSETQRNKGNFPGRFSGRQFSNSRSEMNVSTLELGDSALYLCASSLDPGGSYNEQFFGPGTRLTVL.

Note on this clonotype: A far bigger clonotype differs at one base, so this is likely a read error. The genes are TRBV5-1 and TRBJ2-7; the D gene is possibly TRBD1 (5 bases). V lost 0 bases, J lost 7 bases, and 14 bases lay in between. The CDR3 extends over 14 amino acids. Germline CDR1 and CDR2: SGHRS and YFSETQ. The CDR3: CASSLGQTYNEQYF. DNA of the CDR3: TGCGCCAGCAGCTTGGGACAGACCTACAATGAGCAGTACTTC. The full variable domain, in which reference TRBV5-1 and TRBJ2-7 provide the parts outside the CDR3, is KAGVTQTPRYLIKTRGQQVTLSCSPISGHRSVSWYQQTPGQGLQFLFEYFSETQRNKGNFPGRFSGRQFSNSRSEMNVSTLELGDSALYLCASSLGQTYNEQYFGPGTRLTVT.

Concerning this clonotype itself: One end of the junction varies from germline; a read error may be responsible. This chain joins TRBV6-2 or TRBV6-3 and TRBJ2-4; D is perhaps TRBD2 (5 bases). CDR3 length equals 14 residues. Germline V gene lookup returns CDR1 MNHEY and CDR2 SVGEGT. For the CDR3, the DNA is TGTGCCAGCTGGGTCGGGGTAGCCAAAAACATTCGGTACTTC. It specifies CASWVGVAKNIRYF.